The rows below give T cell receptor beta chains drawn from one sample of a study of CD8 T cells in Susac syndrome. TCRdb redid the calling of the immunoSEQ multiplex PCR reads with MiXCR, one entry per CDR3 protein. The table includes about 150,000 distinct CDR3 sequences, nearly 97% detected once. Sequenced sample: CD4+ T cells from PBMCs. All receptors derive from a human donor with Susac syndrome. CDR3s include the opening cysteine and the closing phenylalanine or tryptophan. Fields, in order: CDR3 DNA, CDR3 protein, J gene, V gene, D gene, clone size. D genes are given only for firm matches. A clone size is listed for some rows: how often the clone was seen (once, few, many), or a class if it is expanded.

cdr3_nt: TGTGCCAGCAGCGTAGGGGCAGATACGCAGTATTTT
cdr3_aa: CASSVGADTQYF
j_call: TRBJ2-3
v_call: TRBV9
d_call: -
clone_size: once

cdr3_nt: TGTGCCAGCAGCCAAGGACGAATTCGAGAGACCCAGTACTTC
cdr3_aa: CASSQGRIRETQYF
j_call: TRBJ2-5
v_call: TRBV14
d_call: -
clone_size: -

cdr3_nt: TGTGCCAGCAGCAAAGACCCGGGTTTGCCCGGCAATCAGCCCCAGCATTTT
cdr3_aa: CASSKDPGLPGNQPQHF
j_call: TRBJ1-5
v_call: TRBV21-1
d_call: -
clone_size: -

cdr3_nt: TGTGCCAGCAGCTCCCGGGGCCCAAACGGCGGCTACACCTTC
cdr3_aa: CASSSRGPNGGYTF
j_call: TRBJ1-2
v_call: TRBV3-1
d_call: -
clone_size: once

cdr3_nt: TGCGCCAGCAGCCAAGGGGGGCACACTCACTATGGCTACACCTTC
cdr3_aa: CASSQGGHTHYGYTF
j_call: TRBJ1-2
v_call: TRBV4-1
d_call: -
clone_size: -

cdr3_nt: TGTGCCAGCAGCTTATATGGTCAGAACACTGAAGCTTTCTTT
cdr3_aa: CASSLYGQNTEAFF
j_call: TRBJ1-1
v_call: TRBV7-2
d_call: -
clone_size: -

cdr3_nt: TGTGCCAGCAGTCCAAGGGACAGGGGGCGGTGGGGCTATGGCTACACCTTC
cdr3_aa: CASSPRDRGRWGYGYTF
j_call: TRBJ1-2
v_call: TRBV27
d_call: TRBD1
clone_size: -

cdr3_nt: TGTGCCAGCAGTCTCCCGGGGGTTGGCACTGAAGCTTTCTTT
cdr3_aa: CASSLPGVGTEAFF
j_call: TRBJ1-1
v_call: TRBV7-2
d_call: -
clone_size: -

cdr3_nt: TGCAGCGTTCGTTGGGGGACTAGGGGCCAAAATGAGCAGTTCTTC
cdr3_aa: CSVRWGTRGQNEQFF
j_call: TRBJ2-1
v_call: TRBV29-1
d_call: TRBD2
clone_size: -

cdr3_nt: TGCGCCAGCAGCTTGTCCGGTGGAGACACAGATACGCAGTATTTT
cdr3_aa: CASSLSGGDTDTQYF
j_call: TRBJ2-3
v_call: TRBV5-1
d_call: -
clone_size: -

cdr3_nt: TGCAGCGTTGCCTTTTCCGCCGGGGAGCTGTTTTTT
cdr3_aa: CSVAFSAGELFF
j_call: TRBJ2-2
v_call: TRBV29-1
d_call: -
clone_size: -

cdr3_nt: TGTGCCAGCAAAGGACAGTCTCTAAGCTCCTACGAGCAGTACTTC
cdr3_aa: CASKGQSLSSYEQYF
j_call: TRBJ2-7
v_call: TRBV2
d_call: -
clone_size: -

cdr3_nt: TGTGCCAGCAGCGTTATTCCTTCGAGCTCTGGGGCCAACGTCCTGACTTTC
cdr3_aa: CASSVIPSSSGANVLTF
j_call: TRBJ2-6
v_call: TRBV9
d_call: -
clone_size: -

cdr3_nt: TGTGCCAGCACCTTCCTGGGGACTAGCGGATCAGCCAAAAACATTCAGTACTTC
cdr3_aa: CASTFLGTSGSAKNIQYF
j_call: TRBJ2-4
v_call: TRBV2
d_call: TRBD2
clone_size: -

cdr3_nt: TGTGCCAGTAGAACCGGGACAGCCAATTACGAGCAGTACTTC
cdr3_aa: CASRTGTANYEQYF
j_call: TRBJ2-7
v_call: TRBV28
d_call: TRBD1
clone_size: -

cdr3_nt: TGTGCCAGCAGCTGGAGCACAGCGAACACCGGGGAGCTGTTTTTT
cdr3_aa: CASSWSTANTGELFF
j_call: TRBJ2-2
v_call: TRBV5-5
d_call: -
clone_size: -